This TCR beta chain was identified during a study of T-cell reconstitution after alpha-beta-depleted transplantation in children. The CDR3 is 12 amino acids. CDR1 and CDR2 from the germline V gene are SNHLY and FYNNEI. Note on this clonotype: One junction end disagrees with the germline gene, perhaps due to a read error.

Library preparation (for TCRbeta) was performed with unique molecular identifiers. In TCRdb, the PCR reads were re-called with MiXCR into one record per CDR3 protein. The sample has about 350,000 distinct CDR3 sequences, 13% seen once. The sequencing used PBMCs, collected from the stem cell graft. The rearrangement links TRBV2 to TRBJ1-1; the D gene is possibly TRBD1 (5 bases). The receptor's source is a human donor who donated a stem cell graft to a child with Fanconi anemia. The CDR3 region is CTSCPQRQRAFF. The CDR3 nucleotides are TGTACCAGCTGCCCCCAGAGACAGAGAGCTTTCTTT.